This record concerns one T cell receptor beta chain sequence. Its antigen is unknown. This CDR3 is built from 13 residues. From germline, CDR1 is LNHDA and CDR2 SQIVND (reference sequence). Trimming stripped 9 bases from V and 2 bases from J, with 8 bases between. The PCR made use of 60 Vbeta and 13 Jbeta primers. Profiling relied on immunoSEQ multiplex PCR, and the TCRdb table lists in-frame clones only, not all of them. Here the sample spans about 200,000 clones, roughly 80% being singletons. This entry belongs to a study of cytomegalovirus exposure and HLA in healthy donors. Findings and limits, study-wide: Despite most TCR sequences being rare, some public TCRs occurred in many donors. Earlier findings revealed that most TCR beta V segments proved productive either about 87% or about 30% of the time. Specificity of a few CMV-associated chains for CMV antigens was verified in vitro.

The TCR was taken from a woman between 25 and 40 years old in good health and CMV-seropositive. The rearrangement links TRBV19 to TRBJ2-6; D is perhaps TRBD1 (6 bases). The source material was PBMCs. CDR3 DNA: TGTGCCAGCTCAGGGGCTGGGGCCAACGTCCTGACTTTC. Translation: CASSGAGANVLTF.